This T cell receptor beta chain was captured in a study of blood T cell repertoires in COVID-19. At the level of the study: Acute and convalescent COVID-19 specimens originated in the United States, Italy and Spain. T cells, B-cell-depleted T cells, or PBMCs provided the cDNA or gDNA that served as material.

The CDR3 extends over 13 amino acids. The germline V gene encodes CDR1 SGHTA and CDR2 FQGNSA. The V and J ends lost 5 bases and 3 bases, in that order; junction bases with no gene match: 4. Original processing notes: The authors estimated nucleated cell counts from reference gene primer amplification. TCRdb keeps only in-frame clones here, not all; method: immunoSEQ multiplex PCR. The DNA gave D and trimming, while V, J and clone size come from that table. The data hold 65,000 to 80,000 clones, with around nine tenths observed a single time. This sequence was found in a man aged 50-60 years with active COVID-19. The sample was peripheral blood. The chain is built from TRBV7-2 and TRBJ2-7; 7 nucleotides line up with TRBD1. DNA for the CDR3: TGTGCCAGCAGCGCTACAGGGGACTACGAGCAGTACTTC. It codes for CASSATGDYEQYF.